These 32 T cell receptor beta chains were sequenced from one sample in a study of cytotoxic CD8 clonotypes in ibrutinib-treated CLL. Data came from immunoSEQ multiplex PCR; TCRdb stores just in-frame clones and leaves some out. Seen here are about 130,000 clones, less than 90% observed once, and the top ten hold roughly 3.5%. The sample here was PBMCs, taken after 24 months of ibrutinib treatment. The receptors shown here come from a human donor with chronic lymphocytic leukemia.

V and J are TRBV19 and TRBJ1-5; D gene unclear. V lost 0 bases and J lost 6, with 9 bases in between. The CDR3 totals 14 residues. CDR1 is LNHDA and CDR2 is SQIVND in the germline V gene (reference sequence). CDR3 nucleotide sequence: TGTGCCAGTAGTATAGACCCGAAAGGTCAGCCCCAGCATTTT. This codes for CASSIDPKGQPQHF.

The genes are TRBV7-2 and TRBJ1-2; 7 bases are shared with TRBD1. CDR3 length: 14 amino acids. J lost 7 bases, V lost 1 base, and 6 bases had no gene match. Germline V gene data show CDR1 as SGHTA and CDR2 as FQGNSA. Here the CDR3 reads CASSLDSSGGGYTF. The CDR3 DNA reads as TGTGCCAGCAGCTTAGACTCATCAGGGGGTGGCTACACCTTC.

This clone was seen a handful of times. This sequence joins TRBV7-9 and TRBJ2-5, with D perhaps being TRBD1 or TRBD2 (6 bases each). The V end lost 4 bases, the J end lost 4 bases, and 16 bases lay between the germline ends. This CDR3 has 15 residues. Germline CDR1 SEHNR, CDR2 FQNEAQ (reference sequence). The DNA for the CDR3 is TGTGCCAGCAGCTCGAGTGGGGGGCTAGGAGAGACCCAGTACTTC. Amino acid sequence: CASSSSGGLGETQYF.

The chain uses TRBV6-1 and TRBJ2-7, with 12 positions matching TRBD1. V lost 4 bases, J lost 4 bases, and 8 bases stayed unmatched. The germline V gene has CDR1 MNHNS and CDR2 SASEGT. This CDR3 has 16 amino acids. The CDR3 DNA reads TGTGCCAGCAGTGCTGTCGTGGGACAGGGGGCATACGAGCAGTACTTC. As protein: CASSAVVGQGAYEQYF.

The chain employs TRBV5-5 and TRBJ2-2; 11 bases match TRBD1. This CDR3 contains 18 residues. V lost 4 bases and J lost 0; bases outside the gene matches: 8. Germline values: CDR1 SGHKS, CDR2 YYEKEE (reference sequence). The CDR3 loop is CASSRSSGQGANTGELFF. The CDR3 bases are TGTGCCAGCAGCCGTAGCTCGGGACAGGGGGCGAACACCGGGGAGCTGTTTTTT.

The gene calls are TRBV7-2 and TRBJ2-5, with D possibly being TRBD2 (6 bases). The germline gives CDR1 SGHTA, CDR2 FQGNSA. The CDR3 consists of 14 residues. Trimming took off 5 bases at V and 5 bases at J, with 15 bases between the two ends. The CDR3 is CASSPLVGGETQYF. In nucleotides, the CDR3 is TGTGCCAGCAGCCCCTTGGTTGGGGGGGAGACCCAGTACTTC. Variable domain in full (rest from reference TRBV7-2 and TRBJ2-5): GAGVSQSPSNKVTEKGKDVELRCDPISGHTALYWYRQSLGQGLEFLIYFQGNSAPDKSGLPSDRFSAERTGGSVSTLTIQRTQQEDSAVYLCASSPLVGGETQYFGPGTRLLVL.

This sequence joins TRBV28 and TRBJ1-2; D remains ambiguous. The CDR3 is 12 residues long. Germline V gives CDR1 MDHEN, CDR2 SYDVKM. Trimming pared 6 bases from V and 10 bases from J, leaving 15 bases between. CDR3 sequence: CASSTPTLSYTF. The CDR3 nucleotides are TGTGCCAGCAGCACCCCGACTCTTTCCTACACCTTC.

In this sample, this clone turned up once. The rearrangement joins TRBV5-1 to TRBJ2-2; D remains ambiguous. The germline V gene encodes CDR1 SGHRS and CDR2 YFSETQ. The CDR3 sequence is 15 residues long. V lost 0 bases and J lost 0, with 6 bases in between. CDR3 bases: TGCGCCAGCAGCTTGGATGGTACGAACACCGGGGAGCTGTTTTTT. Translating gives CASSLDGTNTGELFF.

CDR3 loop: CATSRGFGGAQNTEAFF. CDR3 sequence (DNA): TGTGCCACCAGCAGAGGATTTGGGGGCGCACAGAACACTGAAGCTTTCTTT. The chain couples TRBV15 to TRBJ1-1, with a possible D match to TRBD1 (6 bases). Deletions cut 1 base from V and 1 base from J, with 16 bases between. The CDR3 spans 17 residues. Looked up from germline, CDR1 is LNHNV and CDR2 is YYDKDF (reference sequence). The whole variable domain, filled in from reference TRBV15 and TRBJ1-1, reads DAMVIQNPRYQVTQFGKPVTLSCSQTLNHNVMYWYQQKSSQAPKLLFHYYDKDFNNEADTPDNFQSRRPNTSFCFLDIRSPGLGDTAMYLCATSRGFGGAQNTEAFFGQGTRLTVV.

V gene TRBV18 combines with J gene TRBJ2-3, with D perhaps being TRBD1 or TRBD2 (5 bases each). Germline lookup yields CDR1 KGHSH and CDR2 LQKENI. Trimming removed 2 bases from V and 2 bases from J, with 11 bases in between. This CDR3 is built from 15 residues. The chain's CDR3 is CASSPAGAITDTQYF. DNA for the CDR3: TGTGCCAGCTCACCAGCCGGGGCTATCACAGATACGCAGTATTTT.

The J gene is TRBJ2-5, the V gene TRBV7-9; D is possibly TRBD1 or TRBD2 (5 bases each). The CDR3 totals 15 residues. Trimming shortened V by 1 base and J by 2 bases, and 11 bases separated the two germline ends. CDR1 SEHNR and CDR2 FQNEAQ come from the germline V gene (reference sequence). The CDR3: CASSLGGGFQETQYF. The CDR3 DNA reads as TGTGCCAGCAGCTTAGGGGGCGGGTTTCAAGAGACCCAGTACTTC.

The chain is built from TRBV5-1 and TRBJ2-5; a possible D gene is TRBD1 (5 bases). The germline CDR1 and CDR2 sequences are SGHRS and YFSETQ. Trimming pared 0 bases from V and 1 base from J, leaving 10 bases between. The CDR3 spans 15 residues. The CDR3 DNA reads TGCGCCAGCAGCTTGGACGGCAGGGCCCAAGAGACCCAGTACTTC. This gives the protein CASSLDGRAQETQYF.

The V call is TRBV25-1, the J call TRBJ1-6, with TRBD1 matching 7 bases. After removal of 6 bases from V and 10 bases from J, the junction contained 18 bases not matched to a gene. This CDR3 contains 17 residues. Germline V lookup: CDR1 MGHDK, CDR2 SYGVNS. CDR3 residues: CASRVSAVTGRGSPLHF. CDR3 nucleotide sequence: TGTGCCAGCAGAGTATCCGCCGTGACAGGGCGCGGGTCACCCCTCCACTTT.

The V and J genes are TRBV7-6 and TRBJ1-1; a possible D gene is TRBD1 (5 bases). The germline CDR1 and CDR2 sequences are SGHVS and FNYEAQ. The length of the CDR3 is 17 residues. Trimming removed 0 bases from V and 1 base from J, with 15 bases in between. The CDR3 nucleotides are TGTGCCAGCAGCTTAGCGCTCTTTCAGGGTCAGAACACTGAAGCTTTCTTT. Its translation: CASSLALFQGQNTEAFF.

The rearrangement links TRBV6-6 to TRBJ2-7; D is possibly TRBD2 (7 bases). The CDR3 runs to 15 residues. The V and J ends lost 4 bases and 4 bases respectively, with 17 bases between them. Per germline, CDR1 MNHNY and CDR2 SVGAGI (reference sequence). DNA for the CDR3: TGTGCCAGCAGTTTTGGAGGGGGGGGCGTTTACGAGCAGTACTTC. Translation: CASSFGGGGVYEQYF.

V usage is TRBV9 and J usage is TRBJ2-7, with D possibly matching TRBD1 (6 bases). Germline-derived CDR1 and CDR2 are SGDLS and YYNGEE. Trimming shortened V by 0 bases and J by 2 bases, and 9 bases separated the two germline ends. The CDR3 totals 14 residues. The CDR3 DNA reads TGTGCCAGCAGCGTAGGGACAGACCCCTACGAGCAGTACTTC. The encoded protein is CASSVGTDPYEQYF.

This clone was observed a handful of times. The chain is built from TRBV15 and TRBJ2-5; 9 bases line up with TRBD1. The CDR3 spans 15 residues. CDR1 LNHNV and CDR2 YYDKDF come from the germline V gene (reference sequence). V lost 0 bases, J lost 4 bases, and 3 bases stayed unmatched. In nucleotides, the CDR3 is TGTGCCACCAGCAGAGATCAGACAGGGGGAGAGACCCAGTACTTC. As protein: CATSRDQTGGETQYF.

This clone was recorded only once. The chain links TRBV7-2 to TRBJ2-3; D unresolved. CDR3 length: 12 residues. The germline gives CDR1 SGHTA, CDR2 FQGNSA. With 5 bases removed from V and 6 bases from J, the gap between germline ends came to 9 bases. The CDR3 here is CASSRLEDTQYF. The CDR3 bases are TGTGCCAGCAGCCGGCTGGAGGATACGCAGTATTTT.

The CDR3 region is CASSGTGLNTEAFF. The CDR3 DNA reads as TGTGCCAGCAGTGGGACAGGTCTGAACACTGAAGCTTTCTTT. The genes are TRBV6-6 and TRBJ1-1, with 8 bases identical to TRBD1. CDR1 is MNHNY and CDR2 is SVGAGI in the germline V gene (reference sequence). V dropped 5 bases and J dropped 0; count of bases not matched to a gene: 2. CDR3 size: 14 residues.

This clone has a handful of counts. This sequence joins TRBV27 and TRBJ2-1, with D unclear. CDR3 size: 15 residues. Trimming removed 6 bases at V and 0 bases at J, with 12 bases between. CDR1 is MNHEY, CDR2 SMNVEV, per germline (reference sequence). As DNA, the CDR3 is TGTGCCAGCAGATCAGACAAGAGCTCCTACAATGAGCAGTTCTTC. Translation gives CASRSDKSSYNEQFF.

This clone was found a few times. This chain connects TRBV29-1 to TRBJ2-7, with unresolved D. The CDR3 is 12 residues long. Germline-derived CDR1 and CDR2 are SQVTM and ANQGSEA. V shed 7 bases and J shed 1 base, with 11 bases lying between them. CDR3 in amino acids: CSARGASYEQYF. The CDR3 DNA follows: TGCAGCGCCCGCGGTGCGTCCTACGAGCAGTACTTC.

This chain joins TRBV15 and TRBJ2-2; the D is unclear. Per germline, CDR1 LNHNV and CDR2 YYDKDF (reference sequence). Trimming pared 5 bases from V and 1 base from J, leaving 14 bases between. The CDR3 is 16 amino acids. CDR3 DNA: TGTGCCACCAGCCGCCAACGGAGTCAGAACACCGGGGAGCTGTTTTTT. Translated, it gives CATSRQRSQNTGELFF.

The chain is built from TRBV30 and TRBJ1-4; TRBD1 matches 8 bases. From germline, CDR1 is GTSNPN and CDR2 SVGIG (reference sequence). The CDR3 is 14 residues long. J was trimmed by 0 bases and V by 8 bases; bases with no gene match: 5. CDR3 sequence: CALQGAATNEKLFF. CDR3 coding DNA: TGTGCCCTCCAGGGGGCAGCAACTAATGAAAAACTGTTTTTT.

This chain joins TRBV4-3 and TRBJ1-2; 7 bases match TRBD1. The germline V gene encodes CDR1 LGHNA and CDR2 YSLEER. After removal of 1 base from V and 2 bases from J, the junction contained 13 bases not matched to a gene. The CDR3 runs 18 residues. CDR3 residues: CASSQVLGQTAPNYGYTF. CDR3 bases: TGCGCCAGCAGCCAAGTTTTGGGACAGACAGCTCCAAACTATGGCTACACCTTC.

The chain employs TRBV5-4 and TRBJ2-3; D unresolved. The CDR3 loop spans 13 amino acids. The germline V gene has CDR1 SGHNT and CDR2 YYREEE (reference sequence). Trimming removed 6 bases at V and 2 bases at J, with 10 bases between. CDR3 DNA sequence: TGTGCCAGCAAAGGATATGACACAGATACGCAGTATTTT. Its translation: CASKGYDTDTQYF.

This clone was seen a single time. The V gene is TRBV14, the J gene TRBJ2-5; no firm D call. The J call is uncertain, as TRBJ2-7 better fits the DNA end. This CDR3 has 14 residues. Germline V gene sequence: CDR1 SGHDN, CDR2 FVKESK. CDR3 sequence reads: CASSPLQWPYEQYF. The CDR3 DNA reads as TGTGCCAGCAGCCCTCTTCAATGGCCCTACGAGCAGTACTTC.

The chain couples TRBV5-1 to TRBJ2-2; tentative D call: TRBD1 (5 bases). The germline V and J ends were trimmed by 7 bases and 3 bases, with 16 bases remaining between them. CDR1 SGHRS and CDR2 YFSETQ come from the germline V gene. There are 15 residues in the CDR3. As DNA, the CDR3 is TGCGCCAGCCGCGAGCAGGGATTGGACACCGGGGAGCTGTTTTTT. It specifies CASREQGLDTGELFF.

The chain combines TRBV28 with TRBJ2-1, with a possible D match to TRBD1 (5 bases). With 3 bases removed from V and 2 bases from J, the gap between germline ends came to 14 bases. From germline, CDR1 is MDHEN and CDR2 SYDVKM. This CDR3 has 16 amino acids. The CDR3 spells CASSLPTDQTYNEQFF. For the CDR3, the DNA is TGTGCCAGCAGTTTGCCGACAGATCAGACCTACAATGAGCAGTTCTTC.

This clone appeared once. The J gene is TRBJ1-2, the V gene TRBV4-3, with 7 bases fitting TRBD1. Trimming took 0 bases from V and 5 from J; bases not matched to a gene: 12. The CDR3 runs to 17 residues. Per germline, CDR1 LGHNA and CDR2 YSLEER. As DNA, the CDR3 is TGCGCCAGCAGCCAAGAGGTTGGGGGAGCAGGGGGGTATGGCTACACCTTC. It yields the protein CASSQEVGGAGGYGYTF.

This sequence joins TRBV7-3 and TRBJ2-3, with D possibly TRBD2 on 5 matching bases. Trimming took 2 bases from V and 5 from J, leaving 8 bases between them. There are 13 residues in the CDR3. Per the germline V gene, CDR1 is SGHTA and CDR2 is FQGTGA. CDR3 nucleotides: TGTGCCAGCAGCTTATCTGCGGGAGATACGCAGTATTTT. Its protein is CASSLSAGDTQYF.

The genes are TRBV6-1 and TRBJ1-3; D uncertain. Looked up from germline, CDR1 is MNHNS and CDR2 is SASEGT. The V end was cut by 6 bases, the J end by 0 bases, with 9 bases between. The CDR3 totals 14 residues. CDR3 region: CASSQQLSGNTIYF. The CDR3 nucleotides read TGTGCCAGCAGCCAGCAACTCTCTGGAAACACCATATATTTT.

The rearrangement links TRBV7-9 to TRBJ1-3; tentative D call: TRBD1 (6 bases). There are 15 residues in the CDR3. Deletions cut 5 bases from V and 2 bases from J, with 13 bases between. Germline V gene lookup returns CDR1 SEHNR and CDR2 FQNEAQ (reference sequence). The CDR3 here is CASSLIQGTGNTIYF. The DNA of the CDR3 is TGTGCCAGCAGCCTAATACAGGGTACTGGAAACACCATATATTTT.